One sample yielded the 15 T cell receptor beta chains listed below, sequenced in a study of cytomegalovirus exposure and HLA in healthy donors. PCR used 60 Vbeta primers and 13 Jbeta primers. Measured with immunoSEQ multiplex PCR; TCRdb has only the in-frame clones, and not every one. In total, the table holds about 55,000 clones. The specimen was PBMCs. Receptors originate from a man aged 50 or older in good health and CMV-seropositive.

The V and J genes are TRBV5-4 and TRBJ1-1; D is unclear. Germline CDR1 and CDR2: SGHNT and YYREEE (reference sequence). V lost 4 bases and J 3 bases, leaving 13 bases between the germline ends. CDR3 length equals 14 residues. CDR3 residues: CASSDLMRDTEAFF. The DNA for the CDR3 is TGTGCCAGCAGCGATTTGATGAGAGACACTGAAGCTTTCTTT.

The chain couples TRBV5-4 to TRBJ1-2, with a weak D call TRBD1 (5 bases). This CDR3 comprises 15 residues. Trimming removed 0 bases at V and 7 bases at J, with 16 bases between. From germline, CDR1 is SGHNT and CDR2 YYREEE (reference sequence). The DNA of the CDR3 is TGTGCCAGCAGCTTGGGGGGGACTGACATCGGTGGCTACACCTTC. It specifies CASSLGGTDIGGYTF.

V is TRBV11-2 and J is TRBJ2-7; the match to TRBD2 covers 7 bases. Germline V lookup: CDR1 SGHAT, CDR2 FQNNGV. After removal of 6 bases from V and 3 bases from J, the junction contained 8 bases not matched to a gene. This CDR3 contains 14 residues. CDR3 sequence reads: CASRPTSAGYEQYF. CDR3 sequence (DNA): TGTGCCAGCAGACCCACTAGCGCAGGCTACGAGCAGTACTTC.

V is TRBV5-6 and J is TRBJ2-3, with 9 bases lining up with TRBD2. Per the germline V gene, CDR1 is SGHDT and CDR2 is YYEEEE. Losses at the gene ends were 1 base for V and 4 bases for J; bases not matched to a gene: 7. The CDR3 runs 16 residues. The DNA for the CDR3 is TGTGCCAGCAGCTTGTTGGGTAGCGGGAGCGCAGATACGCAGTATTTT. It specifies CASSLLGSGSADTQYF.

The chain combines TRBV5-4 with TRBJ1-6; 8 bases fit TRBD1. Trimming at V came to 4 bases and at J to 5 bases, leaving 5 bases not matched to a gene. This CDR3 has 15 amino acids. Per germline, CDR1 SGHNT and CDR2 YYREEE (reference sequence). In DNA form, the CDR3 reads TGTGCCAGCAGCGGGGGACAGGCGAATAATTCACCCCTCCACTTT. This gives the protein CASSGGQANNSPLHF.

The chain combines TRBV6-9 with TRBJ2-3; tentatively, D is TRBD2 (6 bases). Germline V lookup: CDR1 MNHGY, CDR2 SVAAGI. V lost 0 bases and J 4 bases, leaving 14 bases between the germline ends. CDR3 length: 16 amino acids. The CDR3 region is CASSYSGGVGPDTQYF. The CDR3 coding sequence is TGTGCCAGCAGTTATTCGGGCGGGGTAGGGCCAGATACGCAGTATTTT.

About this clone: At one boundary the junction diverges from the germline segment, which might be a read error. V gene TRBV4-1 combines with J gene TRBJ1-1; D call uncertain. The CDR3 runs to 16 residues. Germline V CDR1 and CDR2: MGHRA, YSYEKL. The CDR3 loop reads CASNQELRGGYTEAFF. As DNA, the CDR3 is TGCGCCAGCAACCAAGAATTACGGGGAGGGTACACTGAAGCTTTCTTT.

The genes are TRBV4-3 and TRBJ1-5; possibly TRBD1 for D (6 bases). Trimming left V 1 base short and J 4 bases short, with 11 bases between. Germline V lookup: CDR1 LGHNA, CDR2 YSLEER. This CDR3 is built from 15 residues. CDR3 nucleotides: TGCGCCAGCAGCCAAGGGACAGAGGGGAATCAGCCCCAGCATTTT. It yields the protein CASSQGTEGNQPQHF.

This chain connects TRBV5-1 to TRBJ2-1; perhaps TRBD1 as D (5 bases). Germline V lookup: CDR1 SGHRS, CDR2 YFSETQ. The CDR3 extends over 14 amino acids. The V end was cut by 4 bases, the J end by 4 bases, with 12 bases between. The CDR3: CASSNPTVYNEQFF. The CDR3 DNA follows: TGCGCCAGCAGCAACCCGACAGTTTACAATGAGCAGTTCTTC.

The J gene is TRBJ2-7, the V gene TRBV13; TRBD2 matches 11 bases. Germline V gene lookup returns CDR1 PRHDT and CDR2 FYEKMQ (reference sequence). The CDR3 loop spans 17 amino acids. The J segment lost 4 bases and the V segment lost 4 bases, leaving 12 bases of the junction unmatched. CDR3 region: CASSSPSQGLAAYEQYF. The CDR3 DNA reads TGTGCCAGCAGCTCCCCCTCCCAGGGACTAGCGGCATACGAGCAGTACTTC.

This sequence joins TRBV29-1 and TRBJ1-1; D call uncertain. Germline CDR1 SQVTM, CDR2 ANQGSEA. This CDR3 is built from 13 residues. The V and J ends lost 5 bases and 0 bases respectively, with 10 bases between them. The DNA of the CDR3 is TGCAGCGTTCGAGAAAGCCTGAACACTGAAGCTTTCTTT. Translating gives CSVRESLNTEAFF. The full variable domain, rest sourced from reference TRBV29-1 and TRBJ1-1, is SAVISQKPSRDICQRGTSLTIQCQVDSQVTMMFWYRQQPGQSLTLIATANQGSEATYESGFVIDKFPISRPNLTFSTLTVSNMSPEDSSIYLCSVRESLNTEAFFGQGTRLTVV.

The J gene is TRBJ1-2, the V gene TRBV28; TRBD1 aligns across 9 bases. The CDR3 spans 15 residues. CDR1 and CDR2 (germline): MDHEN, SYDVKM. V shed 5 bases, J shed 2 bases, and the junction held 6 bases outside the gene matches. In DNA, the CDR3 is TGTGCCAGCAGTACCTCGGGACAGGGAAACTATGGCTACACCTTC. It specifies CASSTSGQGNYGYTF.

CDR3 residues: CASRLSWTRDSRNSPLHF. In nucleotides, the CDR3 is TGCGCCAGCAGACTTAGTTGGACCCGGGACAGTCGAAATTCACCCCTCCACTTT. The J gene is TRBJ1-6, the V gene TRBV5-1, with 7 bases identical to TRBD1. The length of the CDR3 is 18 residues. CDR1 and CDR2 from the germline V gene are SGHRS and YFSETQ. Germline trimming cut 5 bases from V and 7 bases from J; bases unmatched to any gene: 18.

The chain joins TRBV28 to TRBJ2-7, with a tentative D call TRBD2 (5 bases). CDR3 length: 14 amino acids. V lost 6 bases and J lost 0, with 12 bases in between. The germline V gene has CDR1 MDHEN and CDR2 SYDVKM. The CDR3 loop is CASRGSLSSYEQYF. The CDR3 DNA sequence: TGTGCCAGCAGGGGGAGTTTGAGCTCCTACGAGCAGTACTTC. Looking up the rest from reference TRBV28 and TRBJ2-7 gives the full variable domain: DVKVTQSSRYLVKRTGEKVFLECVQDMDHENMFWYRQDPGLGLRLIYFSYDVKMKEKGDIPEGYSVSREKKERFSLILESASTNQTSMYLCASRGSLSSYEQYFGPGTRLTVT.

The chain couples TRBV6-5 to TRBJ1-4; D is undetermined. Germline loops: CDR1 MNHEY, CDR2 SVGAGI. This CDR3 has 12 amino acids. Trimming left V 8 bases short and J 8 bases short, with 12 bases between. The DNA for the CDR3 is TGTGCCAGCGCGGGGTCTGACGAAAAACTGTTTTTT. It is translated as CASAGSDEKLFF.